The source of this T cell receptor (beta chain) is a study of T cell responses to AZD1222 COVID-19 vaccine. General study results and limits: Spike-wide vaccine-associated CD4 TCRs dominated at 160-218 and 743-854. Repertoire samples came only from after the peak T cell response.

The trim removed 7 bases at V and 3 bases at J, leaving 8 bases unmatched. Germline assignment: CDR1 SGHTA and CDR2 FQGNSA. The CDR3 has 14 residues. Data came from immunoSEQ multiplex PCR; TCRdb stores just in-frame clones and leaves some out. The sample holds about 140,000 clones, 70% to 90% seen once. This clone showed up just once. The antigen remains undetermined. V is TRBV7-2 and J is TRBJ1-2; 7 bases agree with TRBD1. This material consisted of peripheral blood, taken on day 0 of AZD1222 vaccination. This receptor was identified in an adult in good health. CDR3 bases: TGTGCCAGCAACCTTCGGGACAGATACTATGGCTACACCTTC. It translates to CASNLRDRYYGYTF.